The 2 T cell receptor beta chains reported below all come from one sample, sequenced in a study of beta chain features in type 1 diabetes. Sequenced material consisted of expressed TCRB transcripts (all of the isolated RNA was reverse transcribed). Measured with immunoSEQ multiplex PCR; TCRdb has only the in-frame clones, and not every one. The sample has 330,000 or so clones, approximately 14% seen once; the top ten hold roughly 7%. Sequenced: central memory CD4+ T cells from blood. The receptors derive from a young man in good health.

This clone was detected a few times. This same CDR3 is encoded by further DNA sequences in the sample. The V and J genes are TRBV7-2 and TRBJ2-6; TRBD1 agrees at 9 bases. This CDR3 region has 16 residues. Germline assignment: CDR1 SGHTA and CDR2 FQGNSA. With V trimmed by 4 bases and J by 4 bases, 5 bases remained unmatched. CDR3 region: CASSSTGGAGANVLTF. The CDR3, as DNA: TGTGCCAGCAGCTCGACAGGGGGTGCCGGGGCCAACGTCCTGACTTTC.

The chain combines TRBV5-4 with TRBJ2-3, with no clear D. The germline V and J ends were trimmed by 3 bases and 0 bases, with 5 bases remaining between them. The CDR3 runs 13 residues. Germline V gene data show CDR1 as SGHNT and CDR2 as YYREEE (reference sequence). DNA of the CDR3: TGTGCCAGCAGCTCCCTTAGCACAGATACGCAGTATTTT. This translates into CASSSLSTDTQYF.